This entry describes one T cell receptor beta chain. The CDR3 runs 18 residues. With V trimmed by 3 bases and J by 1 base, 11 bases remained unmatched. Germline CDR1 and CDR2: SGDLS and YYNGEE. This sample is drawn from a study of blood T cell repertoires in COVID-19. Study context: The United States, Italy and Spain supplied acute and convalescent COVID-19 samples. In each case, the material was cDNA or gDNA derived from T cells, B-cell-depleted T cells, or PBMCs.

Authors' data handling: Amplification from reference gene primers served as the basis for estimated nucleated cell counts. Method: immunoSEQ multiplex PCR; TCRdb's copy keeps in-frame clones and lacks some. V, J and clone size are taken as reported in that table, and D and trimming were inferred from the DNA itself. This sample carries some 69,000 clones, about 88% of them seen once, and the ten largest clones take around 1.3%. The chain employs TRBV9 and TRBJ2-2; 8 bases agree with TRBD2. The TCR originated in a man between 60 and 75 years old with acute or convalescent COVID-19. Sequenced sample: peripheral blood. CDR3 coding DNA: TGTGCCAGCAGCGCGTACCCATACGGGACTAGGAACACCGGGGAGCTGTTTTTT. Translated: CASSAYPYGTRNTGELFF. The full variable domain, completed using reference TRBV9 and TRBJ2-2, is DSGVTQTPKHLITATGQRVTLRCSPRSGDLSVYWYQQSLDQGLQFLIQYYNGEERAKGNILERFSAQQFPDLHSELNLSSLELGDSALYFCASSAYPYGTRNTGELFFGEGSRLTVL.